These 7 T cell receptor beta chains were sequenced from one sample in a study of cytomegalovirus exposure and HLA in healthy donors. Measured with immunoSEQ multiplex PCR; TCRdb has only the in-frame clones, and not every one. The data contain 160,000 or so clones, approximately 88% of them singletons. The sample consisted of PBMCs. Receptors were obtained from a man in his thirties or forties in good health and CMV-seropositive.

This chain connects TRBV4-3 to TRBJ2-7; 7 bases map to TRBD2. V gave up 4 bases and J gave up 0 bases; unmatched junction bases: 18. Germline V CDR1 and CDR2: LGHNA, YSLEER. The CDR3 runs to 19 residues. The CDR3 loop is CASSLAVPGGRQPSYEQYF. CDR3 sequence (DNA): TGCGCCAGCAGCCTCGCGGTCCCGGGAGGACGGCAACCCTCCTACGAGCAGTACTTC.

The rearrangement joins TRBV4-1 to TRBJ1-3; 7 nucleotides line up with TRBD1. V lost 0 bases and J lost 0; bases outside the gene matches: 2. The germline CDR1 and CDR2 sequences are MGHRA and YSYEKL. The CDR3 contains 16 residues. The CDR3 loop reads CASSQEGTVSGNTIYF. DNA for the CDR3: TGCGCCAGCAGCCAAGAAGGGACAGTCTCTGGAAACACCATATATTTT.

This chain connects TRBV13 to TRBJ1-1; D remains ambiguous. V was trimmed by 6 bases and J by 0 bases, leaving 11 bases between them. Germline values: CDR1 PRHDT, CDR2 FYEKMQ (reference sequence). The CDR3 is made up of 14 amino acids. The CDR3, as DNA: TGTGCCAGCAGAATAGGAGGGATGAACACTGAAGCTTTCTTT. Its protein is CASRIGGMNTEAFF.

The chain combines TRBV27 with TRBJ2-7; 9 nucleotides line up with TRBD1. V shed 6 bases, J shed 0 bases, and the junction held 9 bases outside the gene matches. The germline CDR1 and CDR2 sequences are MNHEY and SMNVEV (reference sequence). The CDR3 has 16 amino acids. The CDR3 is CASRVTGTGYSYEQYF. The CDR3 nucleotides read TGTGCCAGCAGAGTAACCGGGACAGGGTACTCCTACGAGCAGTACTTC.

The genes are TRBV5-8 and TRBJ1-5; 7 bases map to TRBD1. With V trimmed by 2 bases and J by 2 bases, 4 bases remained unmatched. This CDR3 has 15 amino acids. Germline CDR1 is SGHTS and CDR2 is YDEGEE. The CDR3 reads CASSFEQGRNQPQHF. CDR3 bases: TGTGCCAGCAGCTTTGAACAGGGGCGCAATCAGCCCCAGCATTTT.

The chain has TRBV2 and TRBJ1-5; D gene unclear. Germline CDR1 is SNHLY and CDR2 is FYNNEI. Trimming took off 2 bases at V and 4 bases at J, with 12 bases between the two ends. This CDR3 comprises 15 residues. In nucleotides, the CDR3 is TGTGCCAGCAGTGAACACGGGGTTCGAAATCAGCCCCAGCATTTT. This sequence encodes CASSEHGVRNQPQHF.

The chain has TRBV29-1 and TRBJ2-5; D is possibly TRBD2 (5 bases). The length of the CDR3 is 12 residues. V dropped 7 bases and J dropped 0 bases, with 9 bases sitting between them. The germline V gene has CDR1 SQVTM and CDR2 ANQGSEA. The CDR3 is CSGGVNQETQYF. The CDR3, as DNA: TGCAGCGGGGGAGTAAACCAAGAGACCCAGTACTTC. Full variable domain (remainder filled in from reference TRBV29-1 and TRBJ2-5): SAVISQKPSRDICQRGTSLTIQCQVDSQVTMMFWYRQQPGQSLTLIATANQGSEATYESGFVIDKFPISRPNLTFSTLTVSNMSPEDSSIYLCSGGVNQETQYFGPGTRLLVL.